The 19 T cell receptor beta chains below come from one sample, sequenced in a study of T-cell reconstitution after alpha-beta-depleted transplantation in children. The authors prepared the TCRbeta library with unique molecular identifiers. TCRdb re-analysed the PCR reads in MiXCR, keeping a single row per CDR3 protein. The repertoire holds fewer than 750,000 distinct CDR3 sequences, with under 25% as singletons. The sequenced sample was PBMCs, mostly from graft donor cells, obtained 360 days after TCRalphabeta/CD19-depleted stem cell transplant. These receptors all come from a boy younger than two who had a stem cell transplant for acute myeloid leukemia, so the T cells may come from the graft donor.

V usage is TRBV20-1 and J usage is TRBJ2-1, with D unclear. The CDR3 has 13 amino acids. CDR1 is DFQATT, CDR2 SNEGSKA, per germline (reference sequence). Deletions cut 4 bases from V and 4 bases from J, with 11 bases between. CDR3 DNA: TGCAGTGCTACCCCCGATGGATACAATGAGCAGTTCTTC. This sequence encodes CSATPDGYNEQFF.

The gene calls are TRBV7-9 and TRBJ2-5; 7 nucleotides align to TRBD2. This CDR3 is 17 amino acids long. Unmatched junction bases numbered 14, after V lost 2 bases and J lost 5 bases. The V gene's germline CDR1 is SEHNR and CDR2 FQNEAQ (reference sequence). The CDR3 reads CASSLPPRGTGGETQYF. In DNA form, the CDR3 reads TGTGCCAGCAGCTTACCACCCCGGGGCACCGGGGGGGAGACCCAGTACTTC.

This clonotype has ten or more counts. The rearrangement uses TRBV20-1 and TRBJ2-5, with D possibly TRBD2 on 6 matching bases. CDR3 length: 14 amino acids. V shed 6 bases and J shed 3 bases, with 17 bases lying between them. Germline lookup yields CDR1 DFQATT and CDR2 SNEGSKA (reference sequence). The CDR3 region has the DNA TGCAGTGCCCCAGGGACTTTTGTCGAAGAGACCCAGTACTTC. Translating it yields CSAPGTFVEETQYF.

This clonotype turned up a few times. The J gene is TRBJ2-1, the V gene TRBV6-5; 10 positions match TRBD2. V gave up 4 bases and J gave up 7 bases; unmatched junction bases: 7. Germline V lookup: CDR1 MNHEY, CDR2 SVGAGI. The CDR3 is 15 residues long. CDR3 residues: CASSSRAGGPNEQFF. Written as DNA, the CDR3 is TGTGCCAGCAGTTCCCGAGCGGGGGGGCCTAATGAGCAGTTCTTC.

This clonotype has just a few counts. The rearrangement joins TRBV20-1 to TRBJ2-7; D uncertain. The V and J ends lost 1 base and 6 bases respectively, with 4 bases between them. The V gene's germline CDR1 is DFQATT and CDR2 SNEGSKA (reference sequence). The CDR3 consists of 10 residues. The DNA of the CDR3 is TGCAGTGCTAGAGGGGCCGAGCAGTACGTC. Protein sequence: CSARGAEQYV.

A remark on this clonotype: Its ends do not fully match the called genes, so a read error is possible. The rearrangement uses TRBV20-1 and TRBJ1-1; D remains unclear. The CDR3 covers 15 residues. From germline, CDR1 is DFQATT and CDR2 SNEGSKA (reference sequence). CDR3 sequence: CSAHGPLGWNAEAFF. The CDR3 DNA follows: TGCAGTGCTCACGGACCGCTGGGGTGGAACGCTGAAGCTTTCTTT.

In this sample, this clonotype turned up a few times. V gene TRBV10-3 combines with J gene TRBJ2-1; D is unclear. There are 14 residues in the CDR3. The V gene's germline CDR1 is ENHRY and CDR2 SYGVKD. V shed 3 bases and J shed 7 bases, with 13 bases lying between them. The CDR3 nucleotides are TGTGCCATCAGTGATGATACCCGCCGGAATGAGCAGTTCTTC. This encodes CAISDDTRRNEQFF.

A few counts support this clonotype. The J gene is TRBJ1-2, the V gene TRBV20-1, with TRBD1 identical over 8 bases. CDR1 DFQATT and CDR2 SNEGSKA come from the germline V gene (reference sequence). The CDR3 is 13 amino acids. V was pared by 1 base and J by 8 bases, with 6 bases of the junction left unmatched. In DNA form, the CDR3 reads TGCAGTGCTAGAGCCAGGGGGCGGGAAGGCTACACCTTC. The encoded protein is CSARARGREGYTF.

For the CDR3, the DNA is TGCAGTGCTTCCCAAGGACAGGGAAAGTATGGCTACACCTTC. Translation: CSASQGQGKYGYTF. The gene calls are TRBV20-1 and TRBJ1-2; 8 bases align to TRBD1. The CDR3 extends over 14 amino acids. Germline V gene lookup returns CDR1 DFQATT and CDR2 SNEGSKA (reference sequence). Unmatched junction bases numbered 10, after V lost 5 bases and J lost 5 bases.

The V call is TRBV20-1, the J call TRBJ2-2; D unresolved. V dropped 4 bases and J dropped 6 bases, with 12 bases sitting between them. CDR1 is DFQATT, CDR2 SNEGSKA, per germline (reference sequence). This CDR3 contains 13 residues. The CDR3 sequence: CSATRQRPGELFF. The CDR3 region has the DNA TGCAGTGCTACTCGCCAGCGACCCGGGGAGCTGTTTTTT.

In its sample, this clonotype was seen a few times. The V call is TRBV28, the J call TRBJ2-2; 7 nucleotides agree with TRBD1. CDR1 is MDHEN, CDR2 SYDVKM, per germline. The CDR3 extends over 16 amino acids. Trimming at V came to 1 base and at J to 3 bases, leaving 5 bases not matched to a gene. The chain's CDR3 is CASSLLTGWDTGELFF. DNA of the CDR3: TGTGCCAGCAGTTTATTGACAGGGTGGGACACCGGGGAGCTGTTTTTT.

In its sample, this clonotype was seen a few times. The J gene is TRBJ2-7, the V gene TRBV7-8, with TRBD1 matching over 7 bases. The germline V gene encodes CDR1 SGHVS and CDR2 FQNEAQ. V lost 5 bases and J lost 0; bases outside the gene matches: 7. CDR3 length: 15 amino acids. The CDR3 region has the DNA TGTGCCAGCAGCGCCGACTACAGGGGCTCCTACGAGCAGTACGTC. Translated: CASSADYRGSYEQYV.

V is TRBV15 and J is TRBJ2-6; maybe TRBD1 (5 bases). CDR1 is LNHNV, CDR2 YYDKDF, per germline (reference sequence). This CDR3 has 16 amino acids. V shed 2 bases and J shed 10 bases, with 18 bases lying between them. The CDR3 reads CATSRYIQGAGNVLTF. The CDR3 DNA sequence: TGTGCCACCAGCAGATACATCCAAGGGGCAGGGAACGTCCTGACTTTC.

This chain uses TRBV5-6 with TRBJ2-1, with D unresolved. The CDR3 is 15 residues long. With 3 bases removed from V and 0 bases from J, the gap between germline ends came to 10 bases. CDR1 SGHDT and CDR2 YYEEEE come from the germline V gene. CDR3 DNA sequence: TGTGCCAGCAGCTCGTACCTAAGCTCCTACAATGAGCAGTTCTTC. Amino acid sequence: CASSSYLSSYNEQFF.

The rearrangement links TRBV20-1 to TRBJ2-7; maybe TRBD2 (5 bases). The V gene's germline CDR1 is DFQATT and CDR2 SNEGSKA (reference sequence). This CDR3 has 11 residues. Trimming shortened V by 5 bases and J by 7 bases, and 12 bases separated the two germline ends. CDR3 region: CSALLLAEQYV. The CDR3 DNA is TGCAGTGCTCTTTTATTAGCGGAGCAGTACGTC.

This clonotype was counted many times. The V call is TRBV2, the J call TRBJ2-1, with 11 bases lining up with TRBD2. The CDR3 totals 15 residues. The germline gives CDR1 SNHLY, CDR2 FYNNEI. V lost 2 bases to trimming and J lost 5 bases; unmatched junction nucleotides: 2. CDR3: CASSELAGGHNEQFF. DNA for the CDR3: TGTGCCAGCAGTGAACTAGCGGGGGGCCACAATGAGCAGTTCTTC. The full variable domain, with the rest looked up from reference TRBV2 and TRBJ2-1, is EPEVTQTPSHQVTQMGQEVILRCVPISNHLYFYWYRQILGQKVEFLVSFYNNEISEKSEIFDDQFSVERPDGSNFTLKIRSTKLEDSAMYFCASSELAGGHNEQFFGPGTRLTVL.

The chain employs TRBV3-1 and TRBJ1-3; no definite D call. The CDR3 consists of 17 residues. Germline V gene sequence: CDR1 LGHDT, CDR2 YNNKEL (reference sequence). With 0 bases removed from V and 2 bases from J, the gap between germline ends came to 14 bases. This CDR3 is CASSQEGRGDAGNTIYF. Here the CDR3 DNA reads TGTGCCAGCAGCCAAGAGGGTCGGGGAGACGCTGGAAACACCATATATTTT.

The genes are TRBV11-1 and TRBJ2-1; 12 nucleotides match TRBD2. Germline V gene data show CDR1 as SGHAT and CDR2 as FQDESV (reference sequence). This CDR3 is built from 17 residues. V gave up 5 bases and J gave up 8 bases; unmatched junction bases: 13. Here the CDR3 reads CASSTSKLAGGGDEQFF. Here the CDR3 DNA reads TGTGCCAGCAGCACCTCTAAACTAGCGGGGGGCGGGGATGAGCAGTTCTTC.

In its sample, this clonotype was seen many times. The chain has TRBV5-6 and TRBJ2-7; 9 bases map to TRBD1. CDR1 and CDR2 (germline): SGHDT, YYEEEE. Unmatched junction bases numbered 9, after V lost 4 bases and J lost 1 base. The CDR3 contains 16 residues. The CDR3 spells CASSPGWGQGSYEQYF. As DNA, the CDR3 is TGTGCCAGCAGCCCGGGATGGGGACAGGGATCCTACGAGCAGTACTTC.